The source of this T cell receptor (beta chain) is a study of blood T cell repertoires in COVID-19. Study context: Acute and convalescent COVID-19 samples came from the United States, Italy and Spain.

Generated by immunoSEQ multiplex PCR, the TCRdb table keeps only in-frame clones and is missing some. This sample has fewer than 85,000 clones, with approximately 82% found just once. The source is a woman in her fifties or sixties with acute or convalescent COVID-19. The sample comprised peripheral blood.

This CDR3 is CASSMDRLNGYTF. The CDR3 nucleotides read TGTGCCAGCAGCATGGACAGGCTAAATGGCTACACCTTC. The rearrangement joins TRBV6-5 to TRBJ1-2; 7 nucleotides agree with TRBD1. CDR3 size: 13 residues. Germline V lookup: CDR1 MNHEY, CDR2 SVGAGI. Losses at the gene ends were 6 bases for V and 6 bases for J; bases not matched to a gene: 7.